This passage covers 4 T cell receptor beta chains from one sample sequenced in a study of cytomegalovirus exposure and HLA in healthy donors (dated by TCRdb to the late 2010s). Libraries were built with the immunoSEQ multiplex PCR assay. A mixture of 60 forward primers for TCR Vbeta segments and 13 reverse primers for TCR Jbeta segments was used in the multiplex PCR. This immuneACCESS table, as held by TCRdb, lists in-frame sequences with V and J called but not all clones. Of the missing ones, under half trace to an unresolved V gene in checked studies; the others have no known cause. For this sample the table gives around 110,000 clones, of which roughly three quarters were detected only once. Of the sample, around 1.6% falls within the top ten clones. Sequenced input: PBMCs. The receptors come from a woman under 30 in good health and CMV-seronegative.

CDR3 bases: TGTGCCAGCAGTCCCTCCTGTTGCTCGGAGCCCCAGCATTTT. Its translation: CASSPSCCSEPQHF. J is TRBJ1-5 and V is TRBV7-9, with D unresolved. Trimming took 6 bases from V and 8 from J, leaving 17 bases between them. This CDR3 comprises 14 residues. Germline CDR1 SEHNR, CDR2 FQNEAQ (reference sequence).

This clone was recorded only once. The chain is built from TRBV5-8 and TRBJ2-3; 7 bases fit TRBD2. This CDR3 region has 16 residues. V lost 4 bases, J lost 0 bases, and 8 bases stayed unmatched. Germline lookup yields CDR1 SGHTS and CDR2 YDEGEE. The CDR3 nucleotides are TGTGCCAGCAGCCCCGGGCCGCGGGAGAGCACAGATACGCAGTATTTT. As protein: CASSPGPRESTDTQYF. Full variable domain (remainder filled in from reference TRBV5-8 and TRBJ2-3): EAGVTQSPTHLIKTRGQQATLRCSPISGHTSVYWYQQALGLGLQFLLWYDEGEERNRGNFPPRFSGRQFPNYSSELNVNALELEDSALYLCASSPGPRESTDTQYFGPGTRLTVL.

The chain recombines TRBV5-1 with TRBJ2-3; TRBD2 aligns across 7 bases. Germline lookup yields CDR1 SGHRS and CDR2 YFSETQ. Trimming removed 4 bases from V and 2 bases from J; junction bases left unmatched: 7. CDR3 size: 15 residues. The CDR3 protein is CASSLEGLITDTQYF. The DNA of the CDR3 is TGCGCCAGCAGCCTCGAGGGACTAATCACAGATACGCAGTATTTT. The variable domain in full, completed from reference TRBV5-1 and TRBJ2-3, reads KAGVTQTPRYLIKTRGQQVTLSCSPISGHRSVSWYQQTPGQGLQFLFEYFSETQRNKGNFPGRFSGRQFSNSRSEMNVSTLELGDSALYLCASSLEGLITDTQYFGPGTRLTVL.

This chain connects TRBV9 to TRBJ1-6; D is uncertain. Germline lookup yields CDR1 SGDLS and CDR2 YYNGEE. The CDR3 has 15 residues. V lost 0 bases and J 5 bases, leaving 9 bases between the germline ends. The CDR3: CASSVAGRNNSPLHF. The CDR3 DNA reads TGTGCCAGCAGCGTAGCTGGGAGGAATAATTCACCCCTCCACTTT.